These T cell receptor beta chains were read from a single sample in a study of T cell responses to AZD1222 COVID-19 vaccine. The protocol was immunoSEQ multiplex PCR, while the TCRdb copy is restricted to in-frame clones and leaves out a portion. In the table there are some 53,000 clones, about nine tenths of which are singletons. The starting material was peripheral blood, obtained 28 days after the second AZD1222 dose. The receptors were gathered from an adult who received the AZD1222 COVID-19 vaccine. CDR3s include the opening cysteine and the closing phenylalanine or tryptophan. D genes are given only for firm matches. A clone size is listed for some rows: how often the clone was seen (once, few, many), or a class if it is expanded.

TRBJ1-4 | TRBD1 | NA | TRBV29-1 | TGCAGCGCCGGGACAGGGGGCGGAGAAAAACTGTTTTTT | CSAGTGGGEKLFF
TRBJ2-1 | TRBD2 | NA | TRBV27 | TGTGCCAGCAGTTTAGAGGGACTAGCGGGAGTGGGGAGCTCCTACAATGAGCAGTTCTTC | CASSLEGLAGVGSSYNEQFF
TRBJ2-7 | NA | NA | TRBV9 | TGTGCCAGCAGCGTCTCCTGGGCCAGGAGCTACGAGCAGTACTTC | CASSVSWARSYEQYF
TRBJ2-7 | TRBD2 | NA | TRBV11-3 | TGTGCCAGCAGCCCTACTAGCGGGAGCCACGAGCAGTACTTC | CASSPTSGSHEQYF
TRBJ2-5 | TRBD2 | NA | TRBV3-1/TRBV3-2 | TGTGCCAGCAGCCAAGCGGAGGGAGGGCCTGGAGAGACCCAGTACTTC | CASSQAEGGPGETQYF
TRBJ1-6 | TRBD1 | NA | TRBV24-1 | TGTGCCACCAGGGGGACAGGGGAATCACCCCTCCACTTT | CATRGTGESPLHF
TRBJ1-1 | NA | NA | TRBV6-1 | TGTGCCAGCAGTTATCTGGGAGACGCTGAAGCTTTCTTT | CASSYLGDAEAFF
TRBJ2-1 | NA | NA | TRBV27 | TGTGCCAGCAGCACACAGGTTTACAATGAGCAGTTCTTC | CASSTQVYNEQFF
TRBJ2-7 | TRBD2 | NA | TRBV27 | TGTGCCAGCAGTTATTGGACTAGCGGAGACGAGCAGTACTTC | CASSYWTSGDEQYF
TRBJ1-2 | NA | NA | TRBV21-1 | TGTGCCAGCAGCCCGGGACAGGGGAACTATGGCTACACCTTC | CASSPGQGNYGYTF
TRBJ2-1 | NA | once | TRBV5-1 | TGCGCCAGCAGCTTGGAGGTGGGAAGTGGTGAGCAGTTCTTC | CASSLEVGSGEQFF
TRBJ1-2 | NA | NA | TRBV7-9 | TGTGCCAGCAGCCGGGACCGCAACTACGCTAACTATGGCTACACCTTC | CASSRDRNYANYGYTF
TRBJ2-3 | NA | NA | TRBV6-4 | TGTGCCAGCAGTGACGGGGTTCACACAGATACGCAGTATTTT | CASSDGVHTDTQYF
TRBJ2-5 | NA | few | TRBV29-1 | TGCAGCGTTGTATGGGCGGTACAAGAGACCCAGTACTTC | CSVVWAVQETQYF
TRBJ2-7 | NA | NA | TRBV13 | TGTGCCAGCAGCTTAGGGTCTAGCCCGTATTACGAGCAGTACTTC | CASSLGSSPYYEQYF
TRBJ1-3 | NA | NA | TRBV19 | TGTGCCACGCGGAACCACCTTGGTCCGATGGATTTAGGAAACACCATATATTTT | CATRNHLGPMDLGNTIYF
TRBJ2-3 | TRBD1 | NA | TRBV3-1/TRBV3-2 | TGTGCCAGCAGCCAAGAGAGGACAGGGAGGTGGGATACGCAGTATTTT | CASSQERTGRWDTQYF
TRBJ2-1 | NA | once | TRBV15 | TGTGCCACCAGCAGAGATTGGGGGGTACAGTTCTTC | CATSRDWGVQFF
TRBJ1-1 | TRBD1 | NA | TRBV29-1 | TGCAGCGCCGGTACAGGGGGCTTCGGCACTGAAGCTTTCTTT | CSAGTGGFGTEAFF
TRBJ2-1 | TRBD2 | NA | TRBV15 | TGTGCCACCAGCAGAGCAGACATGACTAGCGGGAGGAGAGTAAATGAGCAGTTCTTC | CATSRADMTSGRRVNEQFF
TRBJ2-2 | TRBD1 | NA | TRBV7-3 | TGTGCCGTACGGGACAGATCCACCGGGGAGCTGTTTTTT | CAVRDRSTGELFF
TRBJ1-2 | NA | NA | TRBV4-1 | TGCGCCAGCAGCCAGCCCAAGATTGGGGGGGACTATGGCTACACCTTC | CASSQPKIGGDYGYTF
TRBJ2-4 | NA | NA | TRBV19 | TGTGCCAGTAGTATAGGCAGGGGGGCCACTCGGGACAAAAACATTCAGTACTTC | CASSIGRGATRDKNIQYF
TRBJ2-7 | NA | NA | TRBV6-5 | TGTGCCAGCAGACCGGGGCACTACGAGCAGTACTTC | CASRPGHYEQYF
TRBJ1-5 | NA | NA | TRBV28 | TGTGCCAGTTCGGGACCCAATCAGCCCCAGCATTTT | CASSGPNQPQHF
TRBJ2-7 | NA | NA | TRBV5-1 | TGCGCCAGCAGCCCCTTTCAAACATATGGGTCCTACGAGCAGTACTTC | CASSPFQTYGSYEQYF
TRBJ2-1 | TRBD2 | NA | TRBV24-1 | TGTGCCACCAGTGAGGGCGGGAGGGCCTCTCGGTTCTTC | CATSEGGRASRFF
TRBJ1-6 | NA | NA | TRBV5-1 | TGCGCCAGCAGCCGCCTTAATTCACCCCTCCACTTT | CASSRLNSPLHF
TRBJ2-2 | TRBD2 | NA | TRBV30 | TGTGCCTGGAGTGTGACTAGCTCCGGGGAGCTGTTTTTT | CAWSVTSSGELFF
TRBJ2-5 | TRBD2 | NA | TRBV11-2 | TGTGCCAGCAGCCTAGGGGGGCAAAGGGCTAGCGGGAGGGTGACCCAGTACTTC | CASSLGGQRASGRVTQYF
TRBJ2-3 | TRBD2 | NA | TRBV9 | TGTGCCAGCAGCGTAGGGGGTGCTAGCGGGAGGGCCCGCCCTAGCACAGATACGCAGTATTTT | CASSVGGASGRARPSTDTQYF
TRBJ2-7 | NA | NA | TRBV7-9 | TGTGCCAGCAGCTTGGGGGAGTGGAACGAGCAGTACTTC | CASSLGEWNEQYF
TRBJ1-1 | NA | once | TRBV2 | TGTGCCAGCAGTGAAATCCGGGGCGGGACTGAAGCTTTCTTT | CASSEIRGGTEAFF
TRBJ2-1 | TRBD2 | once | TRBV24-1 | TGTGCCACCAGTGATTTAGGCGGGAGGGACATTCGAGAGCAGTTCTTC | CATSDLGGRDIREQFF
TRBJ2-7 | NA | NA | TRBV19 | TGTGCCAGTAGTATCGGGGACGGGTCCTGGCGGGTCTTC | CASSIGDGSWRVF
TRBJ2-7 | NA | NA | TRBV28 | TGTGCCACCGCCGGGAACCAAGGCTCCTACGAGCAGTACTTC | CATAGNQGSYEQYF
TRBJ1-2 | NA | NA | TRBV19 | TGTGCCAGTAGTATGATCTTTGCCTCGGGCTACACCTTC | CASSMIFASGYTF
TRBJ1-5 | NA | NA | TRBV19 | TGTGCCAGTCTCGGGCAGGGTGGTTCGGGCAATCAGCCCCAGCATTTT | CASLGQGGSGNQPQHF
TRBJ1-4 | TRBD1 | NA | TRBV6-1 | TGTGCCAGCAGTGGGGGACAGGGCATCTCAACTAATGAAAAACTGTTTTTT | CASSGGQGISTNEKLFF
TRBJ2-7 | NA | NA | TRBV27 | TGTGCCAGCAGTTTATATAGGGGAAACTCCTACGAGCAGTACTTC | CASSLYRGNSYEQYF
TRBJ2-1 | NA | NA | TRBV2 | TGTGCCAGCAGTGAGGGGTCTTCTTTTAGCTCCTACAATGAGCAGTTCTTC | CASSEGSSFSSYNEQFF
TRBJ2-2 | NA | NA | TRBV24-1 | TGTGCCACCTCGAGACAGGGAGGGGTCGGGGAGCTGTTTTTT | CATSRQGGVGELFF
TRBJ2-2 | NA | NA | TRBV5-1 | TGCGCCAGCAGCGGAGGGCAGGGAGGAAACACCGGGGAGCTGTTTTTT | CASSGGQGGNTGELFF
TRBJ2-3 | NA | NA | TRBV24-1 | TGTGCCACCGGGGGGGACAGCCGGGCAGATACGCAGTATTTT | CATGGDSRADTQYF
TRBJ2-3 | NA | NA | TRBV19 | TGTGCCAGTAGTATAGGGCTAGCGACAGATACGCAGTATTTT | CASSIGLATDTQYF
TRBJ2-1 | TRBD2 | NA | TRBV19 | TGTGCCAGTAGTATAGATAAGACTAGCCGTACCTACAATGAGCAGTTCTTC | CASSIDKTSRTYNEQFF
TRBJ2-3 | NA | NA | TRBV29-1 | TGCAGCGTTGCCCCGCCAGGGTCGGATACGCAGTATTTT | CSVAPPGSDTQYF
TRBJ1-6 | NA | NA | TRBV9 | TGTGCCAGCAGCGTAGGCTCCGTTAATTCACCCCTCCACTTT | CASSVGSVNSPLHF
TRBJ1-1 | NA | NA | TRBV5-4 | TGTGCCAGCAGTATTGACCGGTTGAACACTGAAGCTTTCTTT | CASSIDRLNTEAFF
TRBJ2-1 | TRBD2 | NA | TRBV12-3/TRBV12-4 | TGTGCCAGCAGCCGGGACTACGAGCAGTTCTTC | CASSRDYEQFF
TRBJ2-1 | NA | NA | TRBV7-2 | TGTGCCAGCAGCTTAGCGGGACTCCGACGGAGGGGGCAGTTCTTC | CASSLAGLRRRGQFF
TRBJ1-3 | NA | NA | TRBV7-9 | TGTGCCAGCAGCTTAGGGGCCTCTGGAAACACCATATATTTT | CASSLGASGNTIYF
TRBJ2-5 | NA | NA | TRBV5-4 | TGTGCCAGCAGCTTGTGGTCAGGGGGGAAAGAGACCCAGTACTTC | CASSLWSGGKETQYF
TRBJ1-1 | NA | NA | TRBV20-1 | TGCAGTGCTAGAGATATACTTGAAGCTTTCTTT | CSARDILEAFF
TRBJ2-5 | TRBD2 | few | TRBV28 | TGTGCCAGCAGGGGACTAGCGGGAGGTGGAGAGACCCAGTACTTC | CASRGLAGGGETQYF
TRBJ2-5 | NA | NA | TRBV6-5 | TGTGCCAGCCGAGTAGGTGTGTCGGAGCAAGAGACCCAGTACTTC | CASRVGVSEQETQYF
TRBJ1-2 | NA | few | TRBV14 | TGTGCCAGCAGCCAAGTAAAGGACTGGAACTATGGCTACACCTTC | CASSQVKDWNYGYTF
TRBJ2-5 | NA | NA | TRBV11-3 | TGTGCCAGCAGCTTAGGTGGGGCCTCTGAAGAGACCCAGTACTTC | CASSLGGASEETQYF
TRBJ1-6 | NA | NA | TRBV3-1/TRBV3-2 | TGTGCCAGCAGCCACTACTCGGGGTCCTATAATTCACCCCTCCACTTT | CASSHYSGSYNSPLHF